This T cell receptor (beta chain) was profiled in a study of tumor and adjacent non-tumor tissue in lung cancer. Study-level information: Stage I to III disease affected ten to eleven men and 5 women aged about 31 to 80.

No cell sorting was done before RNA was extracted from the tissue. More than 3 cm separated this lung sample from the edge of the tumor. With respect to this clonotype: No antigen is known for it.

Three rounds of nested PCR, following a modified ARM-PCR protocol, produced the TCRbeta library. TCRdb reprocessed the multiplex PCR reads with MiXCR, giving one entry per CDR3 protein. In the table there are 43,000 or so distinct CDR3 sequences, approximately 61% of which are singletons. Overall study findings and caveats: Compared with tumor, normal lung showed significantly lower TCR diversity. Top 100 clones took a larger repertoire share in normal lung.

This CDR3 region has 13 residues. Germline CDR1 is SGHAT and CDR2 is FQDESV (reference sequence). V dropped 6 bases and J dropped 4; count of bases not matched to a gene: 6. J is TRBJ2-7 and V is TRBV11-1; 7 nucleotides line up with TRBD1. The clonotype originates from a man between 45 and 60 years old with non-small cell lung cancer. Specimen: distant non-tumor lung tissue. The CDR3 sequence is CASRRTGVYEQYF. DNA for the CDR3: TGTGCCAGCAGGAGGACAGGTGTTTACGAGCAGTACTTC. Drawing the rest from reference TRBV11-1 and TRBJ2-7, the complete variable domain is EAEVAQSPRYKITEKSQAVAFWCDPISGHATLYWYRQILGQGPELLVQFQDESVVDDSQLPKDRFSAERLKGVDSTLKIQPAELGDSAMYLCASRRTGVYEQYFGPGTRLTVT.